One sample yielded the 18 T cell receptor beta chains listed below, sequenced in a study of cytomegalovirus exposure and HLA in healthy donors. Vbeta (60) and Jbeta (13) primers were used in the PCR. Measured with immunoSEQ multiplex PCR; TCRdb has only the in-frame clones, and not every one. The table has some 98,000 clones, about 80% seen once. What was sequenced was PBMCs. The receptors were gathered from a middle-aged man in good health and CMV-seronegative.

This chain joins TRBV19 and TRBJ1-1, with D perhaps matching TRBD1 (5 bases). Trimming cost V 8 bases and J 2 bases, with 12 bases left between them. Germline CDR1 reads LNHDA; CDR2 reads SQIVND (reference sequence). This CDR3 has 13 residues. The CDR3 is CASYDSPNTEAFF. The DNA of the CDR3 is TGTGCCAGTTATGACAGCCCTAACACTGAAGCTTTCTTT.

The J gene is TRBJ2-2, the V gene TRBV30, with 9 positions matching TRBD2. Trimming removed 5 bases from V and 3 bases from J; junction bases left unmatched: 4. The CDR3 is made up of 14 amino acids. Germline CDR1 and CDR2: GTSNPN and SVGIG (reference sequence). Written as DNA, the CDR3 is TGTGCCTGGGGACTAGCGCGGGACACCGGGGAGCTGTTTTTT. This gives the protein CAWGLARDTGELFF.

The chain is built from TRBV28 and TRBJ2-5, with 10 bases that match TRBD2. The J call may be incorrect, as the DNA end agrees better with TRBJ2-7. Germline V CDR1 and CDR2: MDHEN, SYDVKM. This CDR3 has 16 residues. CDR3 loop: CASSRSAGLAVYEQYF. In DNA, the CDR3 is TGTGCCAGCAGTCGCTCGGCTGGACTAGCGGTCTACGAGCAGTACTTC.

This clone was seen a single time. This chain joins TRBV2 and TRBJ1-5; 7 nucleotides agree with TRBD1. With 4 bases clipped from V and 7 bases from J, the junction kept 4 bases outside the gene matches. This CDR3 is 13 amino acids long. Germline CDR1 SNHLY, CDR2 FYNNEI. In DNA, the CDR3 is TGTGCCAGCAGTGGACAGGGTGGGCAGCCCCAGCATTTT. Protein product: CASSGQGGQPQHF.

The chain links TRBV30 to TRBJ2-7; TRBD1 aligns across 8 bases. Germline V lookup: CDR1 GTSNPN, CDR2 SVGIG (reference sequence). The J segment lost 5 bases and the V segment lost 8 bases, leaving 11 bases of the junction unmatched. The CDR3 is 13 amino acids. The CDR3 is CARGPDRDDEQYF. CDR3 sequence (DNA): TGTGCCAGGGGCCCGGACAGGGACGACGAGCAGTACTTC.

A few counts support this clone. V usage is TRBV7-8 and J usage is TRBJ2-7; D is possibly TRBD2 (6 bases). The V gene lost 5 bases and the J gene lost 2 bases, with 19 bases spanning the gap. This CDR3 is 16 amino acids long. The germline V gene has CDR1 SGHVS and CDR2 FQNEAQ. CDR3 sequence reads: CASSPMGGLTTYEQYF. CDR3 nucleotides: TGTGCCAGCAGCCCCATGGGAGGACTAACGACCTACGAGCAGTACTTC.

The J gene is TRBJ1-1, the V gene TRBV6-5, with D unclear. The germline V gene encodes CDR1 MNHEY and CDR2 SVGAGI. This CDR3 has 14 amino acids. V was clipped by 0 bases and J by 1 base, with 6 bases between them. The CDR3 nucleotides read TGTGCCAGCAGTTACTCGAACAAGAACACTGAAGCTTTCTTT. It specifies CASSYSNKNTEAFF.

The chain combines TRBV6-1 with TRBJ1-2; 8 bases align to TRBD1. This CDR3 has 16 residues. CDR1 and CDR2 (germline): MNHNS, SASEGT. V lost 2 bases to trimming and J lost 2 bases; unmatched junction nucleotides: 7. CDR3 sequence: CASSEMVGQGNYGYTF. CDR3 DNA: TGTGCCAGCAGTGAAATGGTCGGACAGGGAAACTATGGCTACACCTTC.

Worth noting for this clone: The identical CDR3 is also encoded by other nucleotide sequences in the sample. The rearrangement links TRBV2 to TRBJ2-1; D unresolved. This CDR3 has 15 amino acids. Germline assignment: CDR1 SNHLY and CDR2 FYNNEI. V lost 5 bases, J lost 0 bases, and 11 bases lay in between. The CDR3, as DNA: TGTGCCAGCAGTCGACTTTCAAGCTCCTACAATGAGCAGTTCTTC. This encodes CASSRLSSSYNEQFF.

This chain joins TRBV19 and TRBJ1-2; TRBD1 matches at 7 bases. The ends lost 7 bases at V and 5 bases at J; junction bases unmatched: 13. CDR3 length equals 15 residues. Germline-derived CDR1 and CDR2 are LNHDA and SQIVND (reference sequence). The CDR3: CASNQGGSLGYGYTF. Written as DNA, the CDR3 is TGTGCCAGTAATCAGGGGGGTTCATTGGGATATGGCTACACCTTC. The variable domain in full, with the rest retrieved from reference TRBV19 and TRBJ1-2, is DGGITQSPKYLFRKEGQNVTLSCEQNLNHDAMYWYRQDPGQGLRLIYYSQIVNDFQKGDIAEGYSVSREKKESFPLTVTSAQKNPTAFYLCASNQGGSLGYGYTFGSGTRLTVV.

V is TRBV6-4 and J is TRBJ2-1, with 15 bases lining up with TRBD2. This CDR3 is built from 15 residues. After removal of 6 bases from V and 7 bases from J, the junction contained 4 bases not matched to a gene. The germline V gene encodes CDR1 MRHNA and CDR2 SNTAGT. The CDR3, as DNA: TGTGCCAGCAGCCCCGGGACTAGCGGGAGGAATGAGCAGTTCTTC. Amino acid sequence: CASSPGTSGRNEQFF.

The chain employs TRBV6-5 and TRBJ2-1; 9 bases agree with TRBD1. CDR1 and CDR2 from the germline V gene are MNHEY and SVGAGI. With 8 bases clipped from V and 1 base from J, the junction kept 3 bases outside the gene matches. The CDR3 consists of 14 residues. The CDR3 sequence: CASGDRESYNEQFF. The CDR3 DNA is TGTGCCAGCGGGGACAGGGAATCCTACAATGAGCAGTTCTTC.

The genes are TRBV4-3 and TRBJ2-1; D remains ambiguous. Trimming pared 3 bases from V and 0 bases from J, leaving 12 bases between. The CDR3 sequence is 16 residues long. The germline CDR1 and CDR2 sequences are LGHNA and YSLEER. In DNA, the CDR3 is TGCGCCAGCAGCCAGGCCGACACGAGCTCCTACAATGAGCAGTTCTTC. Its protein is CASSQADTSSYNEQFF.

The V and J genes are TRBV7-2 and TRBJ1-3; 10 bases fit TRBD1. Germline-derived CDR1 and CDR2 are SGHTA and FQGNSA. V shed 5 bases, J shed 2 bases, and the junction held 6 bases outside the gene matches. This CDR3 spans 16 amino acids. CDR3 in DNA: TGTGCCAGCAGCCCGCAGGGACAGGGGACTGGAAACACCATATATTTT. Translated: CASSPQGQGTGNTIYF.

DNA for the CDR3: TGTGCCAGCAGCCGGACAGGGACCTACGAGCAGTACTTC. This translates into CASSRTGTYEQYF. V gene TRBV7-2 combines with J gene TRBJ2-7; TRBD1 matches 8 bases. V lost 5 bases, J lost 2 bases, and 2 bases stayed unmatched. This CDR3 region has 13 residues. Germline V gene lookup returns CDR1 SGHTA and CDR2 FQGNSA.

The gene calls are TRBV29-1 and TRBJ2-7; unclear D gene. The CDR3 runs to 13 residues. Germline lookup yields CDR1 SQVTM and CDR2 ANQGSEA. V gave up 4 bases and J gave up 6 bases, with 16 bases separating them. The CDR3 bases are TGCAGCGTTGGTGAGACAAGGTTCTTCGAGCAGTACTTC. Protein sequence: CSVGETRFFEQYF.

V usage is TRBV29-1 and J usage is TRBJ2-7; perhaps TRBD1 as D (5 bases). Trimming pared 6 bases from V and 5 bases from J, leaving 14 bases between. The CDR3 has 12 residues. Per germline, CDR1 SQVTM and CDR2 ANQGSEA. CDR3 amino acids: CSVIVTADEQYF. Here the CDR3 DNA reads TGCAGCGTGATAGTGACAGCCGACGAGCAGTACTTC.

The CDR3 sequence is CASSTSGRGYEQYF. The DNA of the CDR3 is TGCGCCAGCTCAACTAGCGGGAGGGGGTACGAGCAGTACTTC. This sequence joins TRBV10-1 and TRBJ2-7; 13 bases agree with TRBD2. CDR3 length equals 14 residues. From germline, CDR1 is WNHNN and CDR2 SYGVQD (reference sequence). V lost 8 bases to trimming and J lost 4 bases; unmatched junction nucleotides: 5.